Given below is one T cell receptor beta chain in context. Its antigen is unidentified. The PCR made use of 60 Vbeta and 13 Jbeta primers. Data came from immunoSEQ multiplex PCR; TCRdb stores just in-frame clones and leaves some out. This sample has roughly 190,000 clones, with 84% found just once. CDR1 MNHNY and CDR2 SVGAGI come from the germline V gene (reference sequence). Trimming at V came to 4 bases and at J to 1 base, leaving 5 bases not matched to a gene. The CDR3 runs to 15 residues. The data belong to a study of cytomegalovirus exposure and HLA in healthy donors. General study findings and limits: Researchers counted around 170 TCR beta chains as cytomegalovirus-associated.

This sequence joins TRBV6-6 and TRBJ1-2, with 8 nucleotides matching TRBD1. The clonotype was recovered from a woman in her forties or fifties in good health and CMV-seropositive. Source material: PBMCs. In DNA, the CDR3 is TGTGCCAGCAGTTCTACAGGGGGAGTTAACTATGGCTACACCTTC. Amino acid sequence: CASSSTGGVNYGYTF.